This entry lists 13 T cell receptor beta chains sequenced from one sample in a study of response to subunit inactivated influenza vaccine. Via MiXCR, TCRdb re-called the RT-PCR reads, giving one row per CDR3 protein. The table includes about 540,000 distinct CDR3 sequences, 14% detected once. Source: PBMCs from blood, taken 11 to 12 days after vaccination. All receptors derive from a man in his fifties who received an inactivated influenza vaccine.

The rearrangement links TRBV15 to TRBJ2-7; D uncertain. The CDR3 is 13 residues long. CDR1 is LNHNV and CDR2 is YYDKDF in the germline V gene (reference sequence). V lost 0 bases and J lost 5, with 8 bases in between. The CDR3 bases are TGTGCCACCAGCAGAGATAACACTCACGAGCAGTACTTC. Residues: CATSRDNTHEQYF.

This clonotype was recorded a few times. The chain joins TRBV10-3 to TRBJ2-1; D uncertain. V lost 0 bases to trimming and J lost 3 bases, with 15 bases between them. CDR3 length equals 17 residues. Germline CDR1 ENHRY, CDR2 SYGVKD. CDR3 residues: CAISESLVLLRYNEQFF. The CDR3 DNA reads TGTGCCATCAGTGAGTCTCTAGTACTTCTTCGCTACAATGAGCAGTTCTTC.

The sample holds a few counts of this clonotype. The chain links TRBV12-3 or TRBV12-4 to TRBJ1-4, with D unclear. The germline V and J ends were trimmed by 0 bases and 8 bases, with 7 bases remaining between them. This CDR3 contains 13 residues. In DNA, the CDR3 is TGTGCCAGCAGTTTAGCGCTAATGGAAAAACTGTTTTTT. The encoded protein is CASSLALMEKLFF.

This clonotype occurred a few times. The chain couples TRBV28 to TRBJ2-2, with 8 bases that match TRBD2. V shed 8 bases, J shed 0 bases, and the junction held 5 bases outside the gene matches. Germline V gives CDR1 MDHEN, CDR2 SYDVKM. The CDR3 has 15 residues. CDR3 bases: TGTGCCAGCCGTCTACTAGCGGCGAACACCGGGGAGCTGTTTTTT. It codes for CASRLLAANTGELFF. Variable domain in full (rest from reference TRBV28 and TRBJ2-2): DVKVTQSSRYLVKRTGEKVFLECVQDMDHENMFWYRQDPGLGLRLIYFSYDVKMKEKGDIPEGYSVSREKKERFSLILESASTNQTSMYLCASRLLAANTGELFFGEGSRLTVL.

This rearrangement joins TRBV29-1 to TRBJ2-1; D not certain. There are 10 residues in the CDR3. V dropped 7 bases and J dropped 8 bases, with 9 bases sitting between them. In germline, CDR1 is SQVTM, CDR2 ANQGSEA. The CDR3 spells CSALGHEQFF. CDR3 DNA sequence: TGCAGCGCCTTGGGCCATGAGCAGTTCTTC.

The chain joins TRBV15 to TRBJ2-3; 9 nucleotides line up with TRBD2. V gave up 4 bases and J gave up 0 bases; unmatched junction bases: 2. CDR1 and CDR2 (germline): LNHNV, YYDKDF (reference sequence). The CDR3 sequence is 15 residues long. The CDR3 DNA follows: TGTGCCACCAGCACGCTAGCGGGGAGCACAGATACGCAGTATTTT. Protein sequence: CATSTLAGSTDTQYF.

The J gene is TRBJ2-2, the V gene TRBV7-9; weak D call: TRBD1 (5 bases). V was shortened by 5 bases and J by 6 bases, with 7 bases between the two germline ends. This CDR3 region has 12 residues. The germline CDR1 and CDR2 sequences are SEHNR and FQNEAQ (reference sequence). The CDR3 DNA follows: TGTGCCAGCAGCGGGGCCCCCGGGGAGCTGTTTTTT. Protein product: CASSGAPGELFF.

The chain has TRBV28 and TRBJ2-1; no firm D call. The CDR3 is made up of 15 amino acids. Germline lookup yields CDR1 MDHEN and CDR2 SYDVKM. V shed 3 bases and J shed 7 bases, with 16 bases lying between them. CDR3 sequence (DNA): TGTGCCAGCAGTTTGGGCGGTTCGTTAGGGAATGAGCAGTTCTTC. This gives the protein CASSLGGSLGNEQFF.

J is TRBJ2-1 and V is TRBV20-1; D is perhaps TRBD2 (5 bases). The CDR3 is 13 residues long. Germline V gene lookup returns CDR1 DFQATT and CDR2 SNEGSKA (reference sequence). V was cut by 3 bases and J by 7 bases, with 13 bases left in between. In DNA, the CDR3 is TGCAGTGCTAGCGTAACTAGGAAAAATGAGCAGTTCTTC. Translated, it gives CSASVTRKNEQFF.

The chain is built from TRBV18 and TRBJ2-6; D is perhaps TRBD1 (6 bases). Germline-derived CDR1 and CDR2 are KGHSH and LQKENI. V was shortened by 0 bases and J by 2 bases, with 14 bases between the two germline ends. The CDR3 contains 18 residues. The CDR3 is CASSPPRDRSTGANVLTF. Written as DNA, the CDR3 is TGTGCCAGCTCACCACCGAGAGACAGGTCAACTGGGGCCAACGTCCTGACTTTC.

This clonotype was seen only a few times. The CDR3 sequence: CASREVNTEAFF. CDR3 in DNA: TGCGCCAGCAGGGAGGTGAACACTGAAGCTTTCTTT. The V gene is TRBV5-1, the J gene TRBJ1-1, with no clear D. V lost 5 bases to trimming and J lost 0 bases, with 5 bases between them. From germline, CDR1 is SGHRS and CDR2 YFSETQ. The CDR3 runs to 12 residues.

The chain has TRBV20-1 and TRBJ2-7; D assignment may be TRBD1 or TRBD2 (7 bases each). Germline values: CDR1 DFQATT, CDR2 SNEGSKA (reference sequence). The CDR3 runs 16 residues. Trimming left V 0 bases short and J 2 bases short, with 17 bases between. The CDR3 reads CSAREAGRGGTYEQYF. The CDR3 nucleotides read TGCAGTGCTAGAGAAGCGGGCAGGGGGGGAACCTACGAGCAGTACTTC.

This clonotype was recorded a few times. This chain joins TRBV10-3 and TRBJ1-3; tentatively, D is TRBD1 (5 bases). The CDR3 has 14 residues. CDR1 and CDR2 (germline): ENHRY, SYGVKD. V was shortened by 4 bases and J by 4 bases, with 11 bases between the two germline ends. The CDR3, as DNA: TGTGCCATCAGTGTTGAAGGGACCGGAAACACCATATATTTT. Its translation: CAISVEGTGNTIYF.